Each of the 22 T cell receptor beta chains below was sequenced from the same sample in a study of monozygotic twins with inflammatory bowel disease (dated by TCRdb to the late 2010s). Libraries were prepared through 5' RACE. The sequencer listed for this sample is Illumina HiSeq 2500. After TCRdb reprocessed the reads, each CDR3 protein sequence was kept as one row, without DNA. The record for this sample contains over 150,000 distinct CDR3 sequences. Around 2.4% of the sample lies in the top ten. Sequenced sample: blood. The receptors were gathered from a human donor with ulcerative colitis or Crohn's disease, or a healthy co-twin of an affected twin (not recorded which).

The V gene is TRBV6-1, the J gene TRBJ2-2. The V gene's germline CDR1 is MNHNS and CDR2 SASEGT. This CDR3 contains 16 residues. The CDR3 protein is CASQGRAPRNTGELFF.

This chain joins TRBV4-2 and TRBJ1-5; the TRBD1 assignment by TCRdb is unverifiable without DNA. Germline values: CDR1 LGHNA, CDR2 YNFKEQ. CDR3 length: 15 amino acids. The CDR3 sequence: CASSPMGPRNQPQHF.

V gene TRBV29-1 combines with J gene TRBJ2-1; as DNA is missing, the TRBD1 call by TCRdb cannot be tested. The germline V gene has CDR1 SQVTM and CDR2 ANQGSEA. CDR3 size: 13 residues. CDR3 loop: CSARTGDINEQFF.

The V call is TRBV5-6, the J call TRBJ1-1. The CDR3 loop spans 17 amino acids. Germline V gene lookup returns CDR1 SGHDT and CDR2 YYEEEE. The chain's CDR3 is CASSLRGTVGMNTEAFF.

This chain joins TRBV5-1 and TRBJ2-3; absent DNA, TCRdb's TRBD2 call cannot be checked. There are 15 residues in the CDR3. In germline, CDR1 is SGHRS, CDR2 YFSETQ. The CDR3 loop is CASSLTGLSTDTQYF.

J is TRBJ2-2 and V is TRBV10-3; the D gene TCRdb calls, TRBD2, cannot be checked with no DNA. Per germline, CDR1 ENHRY and CDR2 SYGVKD. This CDR3 contains 19 residues. CDR3 sequence reads: CAISAGLAGGHTDTGELFF.

This sequence joins TRBV7-2 and TRBJ2-3; checking the TCRdb D call of TRBD1 is not possible without DNA. Germline-derived CDR1 and CDR2 are SGHTA and FQGNSA. This CDR3 region has 14 residues. The CDR3 reads CASSPRALTDTQYF.

The CDR3 region is CASRSGLTGAKNIQYF. The rearrangement joins TRBV12-3 or TRBV12-4 to TRBJ2-4; TCRdb's D call, TRBD2, is unchecked because there is no DNA. The CDR3 runs to 16 residues.

The chain joins TRBV9 to TRBJ2-7; TCRdb indicates TRBD1, and absent DNA this call remains unverified. Germline V gene sequence: CDR1 SGDLS, CDR2 YYNGEE. The CDR3 covers 14 residues. The CDR3 loop reads CASTRRRGTYEQYF.

The rearrangement links TRBV10-3 to TRBJ2-1; TCRdb's assignment of TRBD1 cannot be checked, as there is no DNA. The germline gives CDR1 ENHRY, CDR2 SYGVKD. There are 11 residues in the CDR3. CDR3 loop: CAIGRGNEQFF.

The V gene is TRBV3-1, the J gene TRBJ2-7; the D call from TCRdb, TRBD1, cannot be confirmed without DNA. The V gene's germline CDR1 is LGHDT and CDR2 YNNKEL (reference sequence). This CDR3 region has 16 residues. The CDR3 reads CASSPREQGSSYERYF.

CDR3 sequence: CASSLAGGWGETQYF. V usage is TRBV7-6 and J usage is TRBJ2-5; TCRdb's D call of TRBD1 is untestable without DNA. The germline V gene has CDR1 SGHVS and CDR2 FNYEAQ. CDR3 length: 15 amino acids. Looking up the rest from reference TRBV7-6 and TRBJ2-5 gives the full variable domain: GAGVSQSPRYKVTKRGQDVALRCDPISGHVSLYWYRQALGQGPEFLTYFNYEAQQDKSGLPNDRFSAERPEGSISTLTIQRTEQRDSAMYRCASSLAGGWGETQYFGPGTRLLVL.

V is TRBV20-1 and J is TRBJ2-5; TCRdb reports TRBD2, a call that lacks DNA to check it against. This CDR3 is 17 amino acids long. Germline lookup yields CDR1 DFQATT and CDR2 SNEGSKA (reference sequence). The CDR3 is CSARDRLREGPRETQYF.

The genes are TRBV13 and TRBJ2-5; without DNA, the TCRdb call of TRBD2 cannot be checked. The CDR3 covers 15 residues. CDR1 is PRHDT and CDR2 is FYEKMQ in the germline V gene (reference sequence). CDR3 protein: CASSLFRLAEETQYF.

This sequence joins TRBV5-1 and TRBJ1-5; TCRdb gives TRBD1 as the D gene, but with no DNA this cannot be confirmed. CDR1 is SGHRS, CDR2 YFSETQ, per germline. This CDR3 has 16 residues. The CDR3 spells CASSLEGQPLNQPQHF.

The chain links TRBV5-1 to TRBJ1-4. The CDR3 runs to 13 residues. Germline CDR1 and CDR2: SGHRS and YFSETQ. The CDR3 loop reads CASSLDRNEKLFF.

V usage is TRBV9 and J usage is TRBJ2-6; TCRdb lists TRBD1, though no DNA is available to test this call. CDR3 size: 15 residues. Germline loops: CDR1 SGDLS, CDR2 YYNGEE. The CDR3 protein is CASSAGTRGANVLTF.

V gene TRBV7-2 combines with J gene TRBJ2-3; with no DNA, the TCRdb D assignment of TRBD2 cannot be verified. This CDR3 is built from 15 residues. Per germline, CDR1 SGHTA and CDR2 FQGNSA. The CDR3 region is CASSLGGSDGRAQYF.

The chain couples TRBV19 to TRBJ2-7; TCRdb's D gene call, TRBD1, goes unchecked for lack of DNA. The CDR3 has 12 amino acids. Germline V gene sequence: CDR1 LNHDA, CDR2 SQIVND (reference sequence). CDR3 sequence: CASSMQGGEQYF.

J is TRBJ1-5 and V is TRBV9; TCRdb reports TRBD1, a call that lacks DNA to check it against. Germline CDR1 SGDLS, CDR2 YYNGEE. This CDR3 comprises 16 residues. CDR3 loop: CASSVPWTYSNQPQHF. Full variable domain (rest looked up from reference TRBV9 and TRBJ1-5): DSGVTQTPKHLITATGQRVTLRCSPRSGDLSVYWYQQSLDQGLQFLIQYYNGEERAKGNILERFSAQQFPDLHSELNLSSLELGDSALYFCASSVPWTYSNQPQHFGDGTRLSIL.

The chain recombines TRBV7-9 with TRBJ1-4. This CDR3 contains 16 residues. CDR1 is SEHNR and CDR2 is FQNEAQ in the germline V gene (reference sequence). The CDR3 spells CASSLGETAINEKLFF.

The V and J genes are TRBV5-6 and TRBJ2-2; the TCRdb D gene call, TRBD2, has no DNA to confirm it. This CDR3 is 16 amino acids long. CDR1 and CDR2 (germline): SGHDT, YYEEEE. The CDR3 here is CASSLELAGIVGELFF.